The clone carrying this T cell receptor beta chain has only a few counts. Its antigen is undetermined. The data belong to a study of T cells after yellow fever vaccination. Study observations and caveats: At around 95% for CD4 and 70% to 90% for CD8, most primary-vaccination clones showed up again after the booster. A small proportion of clonotypes was detected in both the CD4 and CD8 compartments. The presence of abundant clonotypes contaminating from the bulk population was possible in FACS-sorted repertoires.

Generation of TCR cDNA used 5'RACE template switching (which added a universal primer site and UMIs). TCRdb itself ran the 5' RACE reads through MiXCR, one entry per CDR3 protein. This sample has 100,000 to 150,000 distinct CDR3 sequences, with 7.4% found just once. The V end was cut by 8 bases, the J end by 5 bases, with 13 bases between. The CDR3 extends over 14 amino acids. The input for sequencing was CD4+ T cells sorted from PBMCs, taken about 10 days after the first yellow fever vaccination. The sequence derives from a man between 18 and 35 years old who received the YFV17D yellow fever vaccine. The chain carries TRBV12-3 or TRBV12-4 and TRBJ1-6; D is unresolved. The CDR3 sequence is CASGPRQHNSPLHF. The CDR3 nucleotides read TGTGCCAGCGGCCCCCGGCAACATAATTCACCCCTCCACTTT.